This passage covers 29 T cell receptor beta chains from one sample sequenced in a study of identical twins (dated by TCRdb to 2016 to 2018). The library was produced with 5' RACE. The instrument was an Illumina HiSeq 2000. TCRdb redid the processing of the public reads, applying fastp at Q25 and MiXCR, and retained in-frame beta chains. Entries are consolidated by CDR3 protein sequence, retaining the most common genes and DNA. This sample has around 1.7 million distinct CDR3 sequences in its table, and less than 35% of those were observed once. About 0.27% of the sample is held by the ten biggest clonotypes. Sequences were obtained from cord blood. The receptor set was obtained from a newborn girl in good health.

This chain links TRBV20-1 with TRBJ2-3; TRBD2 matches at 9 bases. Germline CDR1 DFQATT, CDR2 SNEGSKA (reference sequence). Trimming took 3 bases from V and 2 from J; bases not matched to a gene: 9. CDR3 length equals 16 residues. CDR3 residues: CSARGPSGDLTDTQYF. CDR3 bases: TGCAGTGCTAGGGGACCTAGCGGGGACCTCACAGATACGCAGTATTTT.

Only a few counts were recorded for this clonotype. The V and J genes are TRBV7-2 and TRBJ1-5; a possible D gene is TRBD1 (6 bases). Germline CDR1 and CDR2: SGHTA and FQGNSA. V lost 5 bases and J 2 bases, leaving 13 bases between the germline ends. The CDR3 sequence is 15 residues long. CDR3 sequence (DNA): TGTGCCAGCAGCCCGTGGGCAGGGGGCAATCAGCCCCAGCATTTT. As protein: CASSPWAGGNQPQHF.

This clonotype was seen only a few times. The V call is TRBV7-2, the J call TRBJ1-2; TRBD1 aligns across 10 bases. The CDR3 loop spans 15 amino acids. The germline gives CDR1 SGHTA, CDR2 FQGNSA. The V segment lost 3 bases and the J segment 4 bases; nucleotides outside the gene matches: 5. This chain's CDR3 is CASSFRQGAGYGYTF. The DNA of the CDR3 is TGTGCCAGCAGCTTCCGACAGGGGGCCGGCTATGGCTACACCTTC.

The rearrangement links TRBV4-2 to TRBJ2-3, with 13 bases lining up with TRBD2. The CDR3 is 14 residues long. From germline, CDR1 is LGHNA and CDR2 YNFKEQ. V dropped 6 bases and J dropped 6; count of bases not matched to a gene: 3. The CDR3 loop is CASRGLAGRDTQYF. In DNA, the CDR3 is TGTGCCAGCAGGGGACTAGCGGGAAGGGATACGCAGTATTTT.

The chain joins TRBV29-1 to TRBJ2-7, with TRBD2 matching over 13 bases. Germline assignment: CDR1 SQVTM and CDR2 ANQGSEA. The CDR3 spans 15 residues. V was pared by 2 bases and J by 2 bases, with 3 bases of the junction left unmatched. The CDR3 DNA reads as TGCAGCGTTGAAAAGGGACTAGCGGGAACCTACGAGCAGTACTTC. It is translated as CSVEKGLAGTYEQYF.

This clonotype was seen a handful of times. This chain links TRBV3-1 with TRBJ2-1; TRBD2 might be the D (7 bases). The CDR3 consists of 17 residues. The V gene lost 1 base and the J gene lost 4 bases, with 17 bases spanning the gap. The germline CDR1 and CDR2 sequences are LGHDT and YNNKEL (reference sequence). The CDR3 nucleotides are TGTGCCAGCAGCCAAGGGGTTGGCGGGGGCCAATACAATGAGCAGTTCTTC. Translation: CASSQGVGGGQYNEQFF.

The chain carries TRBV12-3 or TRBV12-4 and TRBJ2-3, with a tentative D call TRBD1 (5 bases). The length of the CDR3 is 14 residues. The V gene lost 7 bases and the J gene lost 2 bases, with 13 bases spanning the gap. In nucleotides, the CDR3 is TGTGCCAGCACCCCCCCAGGGCTCACAGATACGCAGTATTTT. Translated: CASTPPGLTDTQYF.

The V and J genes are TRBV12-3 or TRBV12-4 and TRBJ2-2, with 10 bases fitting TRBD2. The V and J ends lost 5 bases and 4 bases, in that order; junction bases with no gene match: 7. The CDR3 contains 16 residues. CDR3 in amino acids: CASSLQLAGPTGELFF. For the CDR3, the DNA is TGTGCCAGCAGTCTCCAACTAGCGGGGCCCACCGGGGAGCTGTTTTTT.

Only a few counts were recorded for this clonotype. CDR3 residues: CASSPLKGQFESLSGNTIYF. The CDR3 bases are TGTGCCAGCAGCCCCCTCAAGGGACAATTCGAGTCCCTCTCTGGAAACACCATATATTTT. The chain has TRBV7-6 and TRBJ1-3; tentatively, D is TRBD1 (6 bases). The germline V gene encodes CDR1 SGHVS and CDR2 FNYEAQ. Trimming took off 5 bases at V and 0 bases at J, with 26 bases between the two ends. CDR3 length: 20 amino acids.

The CDR3, as DNA: TGTGCCAGCAGCCAATTCTTGCAGGGAACCTATGGCTACACCTTC. It is translated as CASSQFLQGTYGYTF. The rearrangement joins TRBV16 to TRBJ1-2; weak D call: TRBD1 (5 bases). The ends were cut back, 1 base at V and 4 bases at J, with 13 bases in the middle. This CDR3 region has 15 residues. Per the germline V gene, CDR1 is KGHSY and CDR2 is FQNENV.

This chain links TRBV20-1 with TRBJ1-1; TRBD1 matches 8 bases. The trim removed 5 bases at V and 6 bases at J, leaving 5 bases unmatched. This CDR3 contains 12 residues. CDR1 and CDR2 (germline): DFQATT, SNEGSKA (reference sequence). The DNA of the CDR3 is TGCAGTGCTTCCCAGGGGGCCCCTGAAGCTTTCTTT. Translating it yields CSASQGAPEAFF.

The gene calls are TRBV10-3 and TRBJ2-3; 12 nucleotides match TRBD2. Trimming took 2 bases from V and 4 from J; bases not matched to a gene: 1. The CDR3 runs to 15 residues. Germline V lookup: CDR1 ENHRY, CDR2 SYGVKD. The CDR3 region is CAISEGLAGPDTQYF. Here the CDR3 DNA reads TGTGCCATCAGTGAGGGACTAGCGGGACCAGATACGCAGTATTTT.

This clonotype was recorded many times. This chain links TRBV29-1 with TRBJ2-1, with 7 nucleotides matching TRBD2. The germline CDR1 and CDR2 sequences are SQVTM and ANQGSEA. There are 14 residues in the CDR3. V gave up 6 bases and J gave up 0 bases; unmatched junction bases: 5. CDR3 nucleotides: TGCAGCGTACCAGCGGGAAGCTCCTACAATGAGCAGTTCTTC. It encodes CSVPAGSSYNEQFF.

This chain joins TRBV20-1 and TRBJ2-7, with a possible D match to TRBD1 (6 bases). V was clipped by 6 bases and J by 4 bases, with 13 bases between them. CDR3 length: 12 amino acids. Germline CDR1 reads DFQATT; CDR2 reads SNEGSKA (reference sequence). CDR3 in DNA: TGCAGTGCCTCGACAGGCCGATACGAGCAGTACTTC. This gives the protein CSASTGRYEQYF.

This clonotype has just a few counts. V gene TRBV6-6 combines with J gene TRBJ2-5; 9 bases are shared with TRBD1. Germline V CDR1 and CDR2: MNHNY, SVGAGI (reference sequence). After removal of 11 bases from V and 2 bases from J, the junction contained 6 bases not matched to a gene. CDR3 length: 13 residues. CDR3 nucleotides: TGTGCCGGAAGACAGGGGGTTCAAGAGACCCAGTACTTC. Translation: CAGRQGVQETQYF.

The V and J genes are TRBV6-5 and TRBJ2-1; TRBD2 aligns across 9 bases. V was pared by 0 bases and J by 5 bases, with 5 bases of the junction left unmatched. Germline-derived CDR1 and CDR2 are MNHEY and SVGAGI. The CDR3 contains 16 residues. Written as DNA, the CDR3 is TGTGCCAGCAGTTACTCTTGGACTAGCGCACACAATGAGCAGTTCTTC. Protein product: CASSYSWTSAHNEQFF.

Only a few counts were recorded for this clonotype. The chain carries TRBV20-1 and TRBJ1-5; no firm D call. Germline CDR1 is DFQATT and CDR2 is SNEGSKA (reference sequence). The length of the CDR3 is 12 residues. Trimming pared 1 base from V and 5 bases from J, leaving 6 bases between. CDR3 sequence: CSARGPYQPQHF. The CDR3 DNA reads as TGCAGTGCTAGAGGGCCCTATCAGCCCCAGCATTTT.

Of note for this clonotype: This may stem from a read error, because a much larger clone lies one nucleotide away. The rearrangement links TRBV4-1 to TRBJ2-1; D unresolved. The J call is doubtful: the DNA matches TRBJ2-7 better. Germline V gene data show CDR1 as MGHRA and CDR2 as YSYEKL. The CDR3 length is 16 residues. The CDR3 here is CASSQDLGRQTYEQYF. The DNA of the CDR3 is TGCGCCAGCAGCCAAGATCTAGGCCGCCAAACCTACGAGCAGTACTTC.

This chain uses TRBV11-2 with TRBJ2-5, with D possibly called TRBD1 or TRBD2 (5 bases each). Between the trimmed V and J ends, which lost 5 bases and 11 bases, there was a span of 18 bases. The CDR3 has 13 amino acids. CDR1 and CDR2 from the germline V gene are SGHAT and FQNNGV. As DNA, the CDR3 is TGTGCCAGCAGCATTCACGGGACCAATGAGCAGTACTTC. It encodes CASSIHGTNEQYF. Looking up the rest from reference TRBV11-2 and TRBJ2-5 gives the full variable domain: EAGVAQSPRYKIIEKRQSVAFWCNPISGHATLYWYQQILGQGPKLLIQFQNNGVVDDSQLPKDRFSAERLKGVDSTLKIQPAKLEDSAVYLCASSIHGTNEQYFGPGTRLLVL.

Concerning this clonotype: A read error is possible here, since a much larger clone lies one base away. CDR3 in DNA: TGCGCCAGCAGCTTGGAGACATACAGTGAGCAGTTCTTC. It translates to CASSLETYSEQFF. V is TRBV5-1 and J is TRBJ2-1; D unclear. In germline, CDR1 is SGHRS, CDR2 YFSETQ. The CDR3 has 13 amino acids.

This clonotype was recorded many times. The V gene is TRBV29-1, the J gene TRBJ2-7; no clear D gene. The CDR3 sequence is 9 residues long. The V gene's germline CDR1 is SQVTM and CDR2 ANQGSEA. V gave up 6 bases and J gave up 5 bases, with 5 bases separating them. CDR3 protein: CSVDDEQYF. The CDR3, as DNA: TGCAGCGTGGACGACGAGCAGTACTTC.

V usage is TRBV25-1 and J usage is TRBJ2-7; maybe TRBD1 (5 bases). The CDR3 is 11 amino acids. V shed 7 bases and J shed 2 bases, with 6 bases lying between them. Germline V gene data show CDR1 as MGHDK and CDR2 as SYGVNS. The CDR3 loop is CASTGPYEQYF. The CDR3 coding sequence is TGTGCCAGCACAGGGCCCTACGAGCAGTACTTC.

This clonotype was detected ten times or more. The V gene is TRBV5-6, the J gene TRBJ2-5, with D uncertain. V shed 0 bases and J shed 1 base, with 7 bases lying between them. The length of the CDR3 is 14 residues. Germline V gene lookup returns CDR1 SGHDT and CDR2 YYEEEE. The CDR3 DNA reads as TGTGCCAGCAGCTTGGGGACCTTCCAAGAGACCCAGTACTTC. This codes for CASSLGTFQETQYF.

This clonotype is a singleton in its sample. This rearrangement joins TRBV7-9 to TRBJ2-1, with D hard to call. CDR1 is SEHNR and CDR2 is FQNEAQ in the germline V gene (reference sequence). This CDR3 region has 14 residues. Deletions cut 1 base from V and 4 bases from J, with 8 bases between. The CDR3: CASSLVEKYNEQFF. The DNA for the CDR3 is TGTGCCAGCAGCTTAGTCGAAAAATACAATGAGCAGTTCTTC.

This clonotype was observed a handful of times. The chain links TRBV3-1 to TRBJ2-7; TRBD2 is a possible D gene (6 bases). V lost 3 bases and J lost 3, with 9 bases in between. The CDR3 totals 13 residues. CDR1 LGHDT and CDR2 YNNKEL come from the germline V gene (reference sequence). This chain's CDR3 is CASSQAGLYEQYF. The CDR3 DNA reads TGTGCCAGCAGCCAGGCGGGACTCTACGAGCAGTACTTC.

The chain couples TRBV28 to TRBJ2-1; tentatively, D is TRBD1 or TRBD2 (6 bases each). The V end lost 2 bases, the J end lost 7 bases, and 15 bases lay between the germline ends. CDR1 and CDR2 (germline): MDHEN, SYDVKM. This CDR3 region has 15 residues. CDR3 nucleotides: TGTGCCAGCAGTTTAGCATTCCGGGGGCAGAATGAGCAGTTCTTC. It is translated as CASSLAFRGQNEQFF.

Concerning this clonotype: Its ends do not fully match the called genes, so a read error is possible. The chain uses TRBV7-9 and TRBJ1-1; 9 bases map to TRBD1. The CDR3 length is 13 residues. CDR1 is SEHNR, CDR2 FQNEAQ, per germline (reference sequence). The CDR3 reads CASSDRGNTGAFF. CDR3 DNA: TGTGCCAGCTCCGACAGGGGGAACACTGGAGCTTTCTTT.

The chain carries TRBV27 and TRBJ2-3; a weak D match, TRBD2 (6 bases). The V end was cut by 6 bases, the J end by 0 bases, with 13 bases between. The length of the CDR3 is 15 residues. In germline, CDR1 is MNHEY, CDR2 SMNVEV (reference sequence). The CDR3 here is CASSRDSLSTDTQYF. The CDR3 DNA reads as TGTGCCAGCAGCCGGGACTCCCTAAGCACAGATACGCAGTATTTT.

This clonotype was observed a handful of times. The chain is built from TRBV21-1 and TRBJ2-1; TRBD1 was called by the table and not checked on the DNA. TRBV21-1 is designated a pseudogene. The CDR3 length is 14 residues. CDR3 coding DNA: TGTGCCAGCCGTACGGCAGGGGGCCACAATGAGCAGTTCTTC. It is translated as CASRTAGGHNEQFF.